This T cell receptor (beta chain) is drawn from a study of Ad26.COV2.S vaccination and SARS-CoV-2 variants. Study as a whole: Dosing was one shot or two shots 56 days apart.

Treatment described: roughly 19 received Ad26.COV2.S at low or high dose, single or two shots; a few received placebo; per-sample allocation not given. Each sample was drawn 63 days after the first injection (of vaccine or placebo). General study points: Assessments of TCR breadth and depth may have underestimated the total T cell responses. Vaccinated individuals (as opposed to placebo recipients) had higher spike-specific TCR breadth.

This clone was observed once. The target antigen is unknown. With 0 bases removed from V and 0 bases from J, the gap between germline ends came to 16 bases. This CDR3 comprises 18 residues. Germline V CDR1 and CDR2: SGHAT, FQNNGV. Clones were sequenced by immunoSEQ multiplex PCR, and TCRdb holds only the in-frame ones, with some missing. Counted here are fewer than 900,000 clones, about 90% occurring once; the ten biggest clones make up over 1.3%. The sequence came from a person aged 18-65 years who received the Ad26.COV2.S COVID-19 vaccine or a placebo. Sequenced material: peripheral blood, taken in a trial of Ad26.COV2.S vaccine versus placebo. The rearrangement uses TRBV11-2 and TRBJ2-3, with D unresolved. CDR3 residues: CASSLEGLRPPSTDTQYF. CDR3 bases: TGTGCCAGCAGCTTAGAGGGTTTGCGGCCACCTAGCACAGATACGCAGTATTTT.